Sequencing of this T cell receptor beta chain was carried out in a study of Ad26.COV2.S vaccination and SARS-CoV-2 variants. Treatment indicated: around 19 received Ad26.COV2.S at low or high dose, single or two shots; 5 received placebo; per-sample allocation not given. Samples analyzed were those drawn on day 63 after the first vaccine or placebo injection. From germline, CDR1 is SEHNR and CDR2 FQNEAQ (reference sequence). The CDR3 consists of 17 residues. The V and J ends lost 5 bases and 3 bases respectively, with 19 bases between them. TCRdb's copy holds only in-frame clones and misses some; the assay was immunoSEQ multiplex PCR. The sample has 200,000 to 300,000 clones, around 88% seen once; the top ten hold under 3%.

The V and J genes are TRBV7-9 and TRBJ2-2; D is perhaps TRBD1 or TRBD2 (5 bases each). This sequence was found in a person between 18 and 65 years old who received the Ad26.COV2.S COVID-19 vaccine or a placebo. Here the sequenced sample was peripheral blood, taken in a trial of Ad26.COV2.S vaccine versus placebo. CDR3 nucleotide sequence: TGTGCCAGCAGCGGGGCCCCGGGACCTATGTACACCGGGGAGCTGTTTTTT. It encodes CASSGAPGPMYTGELFF.